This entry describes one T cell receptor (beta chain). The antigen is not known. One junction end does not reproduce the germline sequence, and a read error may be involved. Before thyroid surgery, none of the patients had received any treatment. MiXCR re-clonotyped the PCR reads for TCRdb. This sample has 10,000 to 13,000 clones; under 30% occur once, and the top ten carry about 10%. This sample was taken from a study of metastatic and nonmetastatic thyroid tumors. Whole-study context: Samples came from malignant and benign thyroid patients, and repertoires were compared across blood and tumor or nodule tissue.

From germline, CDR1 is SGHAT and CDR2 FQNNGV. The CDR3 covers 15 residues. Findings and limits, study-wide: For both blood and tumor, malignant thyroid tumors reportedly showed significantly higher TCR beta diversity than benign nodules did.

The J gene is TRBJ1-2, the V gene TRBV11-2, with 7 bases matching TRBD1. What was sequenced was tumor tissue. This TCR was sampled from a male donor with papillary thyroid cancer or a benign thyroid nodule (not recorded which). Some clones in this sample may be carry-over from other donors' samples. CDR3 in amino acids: CSSSLDRGQSYGYTF. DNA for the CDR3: TGCTCCAGCAGCTTAGATCGGGGACAGTCCTATGGCTACACCTTC.